Below, 2 T cell receptor beta chains from the same sample are listed, as sequenced in a study of patients and donors after allogeneic stem cell transplantation. MiXCR, applied by TCRdb to the RT-PCR reads, yields one record per CDR3 protein. The repertoire holds around 30,000 distinct CDR3 sequences, with 37% as singletons. The sample was blood, either unsorted or a sorted T cell fraction (not recorded which). These TCRs come from a human donor who was either an allogeneic HSCT recipient or a stem cell or donor lymphocyte infusion donor (not recorded which). It is not recorded whose cells these are; they may come from a transplant donor.

The DNA of the CDR3 is TGTGCCAGCAGTAAAAGAGAGTTCGGCGCTGAAGCTTTCTTT. The encoded protein is CASSKREFGAEAFF. The chain uses TRBV6-2 or TRBV6-3 and TRBJ1-1, with D unclear. Looked up from germline, CDR1 is MNHEY and CDR2 is SVGEGT. The CDR3 loop spans 14 amino acids. The V and J ends lost 5 bases and 6 bases respectively, with 16 bases between them.

The rearrangement links TRBV5-1 to TRBJ2-5, with TRBD1 as a possible D gene (6 bases). The germline V gene encodes CDR1 SGHRS and CDR2 YFSETQ. V lost 0 bases, J lost 3 bases, and 12 bases lay in between. The length of the CDR3 is 15 residues. The CDR3 spells CASSLEQGSEETQYF. CDR3 bases: TGCGCCAGCAGCTTGGAGCAGGGGTCCGAAGAGACCCAGTACTTC.